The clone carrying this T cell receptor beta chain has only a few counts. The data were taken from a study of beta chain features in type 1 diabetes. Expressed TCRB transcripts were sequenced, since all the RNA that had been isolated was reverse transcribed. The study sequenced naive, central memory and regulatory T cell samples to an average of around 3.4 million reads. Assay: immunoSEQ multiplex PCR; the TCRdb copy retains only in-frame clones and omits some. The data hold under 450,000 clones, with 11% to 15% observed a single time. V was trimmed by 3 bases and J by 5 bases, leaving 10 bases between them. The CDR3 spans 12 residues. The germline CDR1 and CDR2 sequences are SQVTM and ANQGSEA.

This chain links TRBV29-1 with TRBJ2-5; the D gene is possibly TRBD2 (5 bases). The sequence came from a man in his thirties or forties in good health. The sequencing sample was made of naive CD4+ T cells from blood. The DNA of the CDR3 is TGCAGCGTTGACCTAATAGCGGAGACCCAGTACTTC. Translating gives CSVDLIAETQYF.